This T cell receptor beta chain was found in a study of regulatory T cells. Two CD3G-deficient patients had more severe autoimmunity; all had some. Primers: 52 TRBV forward and 13 TRBJ reverse. Sequencing was performed with immunoSEQ multiplex PCR; in TCRdb, only in-frame clones are kept and a portion is missing. The data contain about 17,000 clones, roughly 90% of them seen just once; the ten biggest clones take up over 30%. This CDR3 is built from 16 residues. CDR1 and CDR2 from the germline V gene are SGHTA and FQGNSA. Trimming took 5 bases from V and 2 from J, leaving 17 bases between them. The receptor was isolated from a person under 30 with CD3G deficiency. The chain recombines TRBV7-2 with TRBJ2-3; TRBD1 is a possible D gene (6 bases). The material sequenced was CD8+ T cells sorted from blood. CDR3 region: CASSHTGLPNTDTQYF. The CDR3 DNA sequence: TGTGCCAGCAGCCATACAGGGCTTCCTAACACAGATACGCAGTATTTT.